A selection of T cell receptor beta chains follows, all from one sample in a study of PD-L1 blockade in urothelial cancer. Produced via immunoSEQ multiplex PCR; TCRdb's table is partial and in-frame only. This table holds 90,000 to 100,000 clones, around 90% found once. Sequencing used PBMCs, obtained around atezolizumab (anti-PD-L1) treatment. The origin of the receptors is a man between 60 and 70 years old with urothelial cancer. Both conserved end residues are part of each CDR3. The D gene is left open where the match is weak. Some rows have no size entry. The others give once, few or many, or a class for an expanded clone.

D: TRBD1; J: TRBJ2-5; size: NA; V: TRBV5-1; DNA: TGCGCCAGCAGACGGACAGGGGAGGTGCAGTACTTC; CDR3: CASRRTGEVQYF
D: TRBD2; J: TRBJ2-1; size: NA; V: TRBV7-3; DNA: TGTGCCAGCAGCTTAAACTTCCAGGGAGGGGATGAGCAGTTCTTC; CDR3: CASSLNFQGGDEQFF
D: TRBD1; J: TRBJ2-5; size: NA; V: TRBV19; DNA: TGTGCCAGTAGTGTAAAAGGGGGACAGGGTGGACGAGAGACCCAGTACTTC; CDR3: CASSVKGGQGGRETQYF
D: NA; J: TRBJ1-1; size: NA; V: TRBV5-1; DNA: TGCGCCAGCAGCTTGAATGCAGGGGAAACTGAAGCTTTCTTT; CDR3: CASSLNAGETEAFF
D: NA; J: TRBJ1-4; size: few; V: TRBV7-9; DNA: TGTGCCAGCAGCTTAGCAGGGAGTGAAAAACTGTTTTTT; CDR3: CASSLAGSEKLFF
D: NA; J: TRBJ2-4; size: few; V: TRBV21-1; DNA: TGTGCCAGCAGCAAAGTAACCGGGGGGTTCAACATTCAGTACTTC; CDR3: CASSKVTGGFNIQYF
D: TRBD1; J: TRBJ2-6; size: NA; V: TRBV29-1; DNA: TGCAGCGCCCGGGGACAGATTGGTGCTGGGGCCAACGTCCTGACTTTC; CDR3: CSARGQIGAGANVLTF
D: TRBD1; J: TRBJ2-7; size: NA; V: TRBV5-1; DNA: TGCGCCAGCGGACAGGGATCCCTCTACGAGCAGTACTTC; CDR3: CASGQGSLYEQYF
D: TRBD1; J: TRBJ1-1; size: NA; V: TRBV7-9; DNA: TGTGCCAGCAGCTTAGCAGGTTCAGGGGGTGAAGCTTTCTTT; CDR3: CASSLAGSGGEAFF
D: TRBD1; J: TRBJ2-4; size: NA; V: TRBV5-1; DNA: TGCGCCAGCAGCTTGGTGGGACAGGGGGCCTCCAAAAACATTCAGTACTTC; CDR3: CASSLVGQGASKNIQYF
D: NA; J: TRBJ2-1; size: once; V: TRBV28; DNA: TGTGCCAGCAGTGGGGGCGTATTTAGTTCGAACTACAATGAGCAGTTCTTC; CDR3: CASSGGVFSSNYNEQFF
D: NA; J: TRBJ1-2; size: NA; V: TRBV7-2; DNA: TGTGCCAGCAGCTTCCGGGGGTCTAACTATGGCTACACCTTC; CDR3: CASSFRGSNYGYTF
D: NA; J: TRBJ1-3; size: NA; V: TRBV18; DNA: TGTGCCAGCTCACCCCAGGGGAATGGAAACACCATATATTTT; CDR3: CASSPQGNGNTIYF
D: NA; J: TRBJ2-1; size: NA; V: TRBV6-5; DNA: TGTGCCAGCAGTTACTCAGCCAGGGCTGGGAATGAGCAGTTCTTC; CDR3: CASSYSARAGNEQFF
D: TRBD1; J: TRBJ2-2; size: NA; V: TRBV6-4; DNA: TGTGCCAGCCAGAGGACAGGCGGGACCGGGGAGCTGTTTTTT; CDR3: CASQRTGGTGELFF
D: NA; J: TRBJ2-3; size: once; V: TRBV28; DNA: TGTGCCAGCACTACCACCCGTGCGGAGGGCTTAGATACGCAGTATTTT; CDR3: CASTTTRAEGLDTQYF
D: TRBD2; J: TRBJ2-2; size: once; V: TRBV5-1; DNA: TGCGCCAGCAGCTTTTTAGCGGGGGAAACCGGGGAGCTGTTTTTT; CDR3: CASSFLAGETGELFF
D: TRBD1; J: TRBJ2-1; size: NA; V: TRBV30; DNA: TGTGCCTGGAGTCGGGACAGGTACAATGAGCAGTTCTTC; CDR3: CAWSRDRYNEQFF
D: TRBD1; J: TRBJ1-2; size: NA; V: TRBV7-9; DNA: TGTGCCAGCAGCTTCGGGACAGGGGTTGCCCTGAACTATGGCTACACCTTC; CDR3: CASSFGTGVALNYGYTF
D: TRBD1; J: TRBJ2-7; size: NA; V: TRBV6-5; DNA: TGTGCCAGCAGTTACAAGGGACAGGGTTCCGTGGCGTACTTC; CDR3: CASSYKGQGSVAYF
D: NA; J: TRBJ2-5; size: NA; V: TRBV18; DNA: TGTGCCAGCTCACCGACAGGACAAGAGACCCAGTACTTC; CDR3: CASSPTGQETQYF
D: TRBD2; J: TRBJ2-1; size: once; V: TRBV4-3; DNA: TGCGCCAGCAGCCAAGACGGTTCGAGCGGGAGCTCCTACAATGAGCAGTTCTTC; CDR3: CASSQDGSSGSSYNEQFF
D: TRBD1; J: TRBJ2-7; size: once; V: TRBV18; DNA: TGTGCCAGCTCACCACGGACAGGGACCTACGAGCAGTACTTC; CDR3: CASSPRTGTYEQYF
D: NA; J: TRBJ1-5; size: once; V: TRBV18; DNA: TGTGCCAGCTCACCCCCGGGGGATCAGCCCCAGCATTTT; CDR3: CASSPPGDQPQHF
D: NA; J: TRBJ2-3; size: NA; V: TRBV27; DNA: TGTGCCAGCAGTTTATCGGCAGGGGCCGGAGATACGCAGTATTTT; CDR3: CASSLSAGAGDTQYF
D: NA; J: TRBJ2-3; size: once; V: TRBV23-1; DNA: TGCGCCAGCAGTCAGTTCCCGGGAGGGGGCCCCACAGATACGCAGTATTTT; CDR3: CASSQFPGGGPTDTQYF
D: NA; J: TRBJ1-1; size: NA; V: TRBV30; DNA: TGTGCCTGGAGGGGGGGAAGGGGAACTGAAGCTTTCTTT; CDR3: CAWRGGRGTEAFF
D: TRBD2; J: TRBJ2-7; size: NA; V: TRBV11-2; DNA: TGTGCCAGCAGCTTAGAGGTAGCGGGGTCCAACGAGCAGTACTTC; CDR3: CASSLEVAGSNEQYF
D: NA; J: TRBJ2-7; size: NA; V: TRBV2; DNA: TGTGCCTCTGTCAGCGGACTTAACTACGAGCAGTACTTC; CDR3: CASVSGLNYEQYF
D: NA; J: TRBJ2-6; size: NA; V: TRBV5-4; DNA: TGTGCCGGAGTAATGAACTCTGGGGCCAACGTCCTGACTTTC; CDR3: CAGVMNSGANVLTF
D: TRBD2; J: TRBJ2-7; size: NA; V: TRBV7-8; DNA: TGTGCCAGCAGGGGTCGCGGAACTAGCGGGACCTACGAGCAGTACTTC; CDR3: CASRGRGTSGTYEQYF
D: NA; J: TRBJ1-4; size: NA; V: TRBV4-3; DNA: TGCGCCAGCAGCCAAGAAATAGGAGTGGAAAAACTGTTTTTT; CDR3: CASSQEIGVEKLFF
D: TRBD2; J: TRBJ2-7; size: NA; V: TRBV7-9; DNA: TGTGCCAGCAGCAAACCTAGCGGCTCCTACGAGCAGTACTTC; CDR3: CASSKPSGSYEQYF
D: NA; J: TRBJ2-7; size: NA; V: TRBV25-1; DNA: TGTGCCAGCTCGCCGAGTGCCTCCTACGAGCAGTACTTC; CDR3: CASSPSASYEQYF
D: NA; J: TRBJ2-7; size: NA; V: TRBV28; DNA: TGTGCCAGCAGTTCAGGGTACTACGAGCAGTACTTC; CDR3: CASSSGYYEQYF
D: TRBD1; J: TRBJ1-4; size: NA; V: TRBV5-6; DNA: TGTGCCAGCAGCTTGGGACAGGGGGGTGAAAAACTGTTTTTT; CDR3: CASSLGQGGEKLFF
D: TRBD1; J: TRBJ1-3; size: NA; V: TRBV30; DNA: TGTGCCTGGAGTTCGACAGGGGAATCTGGAAACACCATATATTTT; CDR3: CAWSSTGESGNTIYF
D: TRBD2; J: TRBJ2-1; size: NA; V: TRBV7-2; DNA: TGTGCCAGCAGCTTAGCGCCTTTGACTAGCGGGGAACAGTTCTTC; CDR3: CASSLAPLTSGEQFF
D: NA; J: TRBJ1-1; size: NA; V: TRBV9; DNA: TGTGCCAGCAGCGTAGCAGGGGCCATGAGCACTGAAGCTTTCTTT; CDR3: CASSVAGAMSTEAFF
D: TRBD2; J: TRBJ2-5; size: NA; V: TRBV7-2; DNA: TGTGCCAGCACCTCGGGGGGGAGGGGTCAAGAGACCCAGTACTTC; CDR3: CASTSGGRGQETQYF
D: NA; J: TRBJ1-5; size: NA; V: TRBV2; DNA: TGTGCCAGCAGCACGGACAAAAATCAGCCCCAGCATTTT; CDR3: CASSTDKNQPQHF
D: NA; J: TRBJ2-7; size: once; V: TRBV5-1; DNA: TGCGCCAGCAGCAGAGGACAGCCTGGTCTCTACGAGCAGTACTTC; CDR3: CASSRGQPGLYEQYF
D: NA; J: TRBJ1-3; size: NA; V: TRBV27; DNA: TGTGCCAGCAGTTTACACGGGGCTGGAAACACCATATATTTT; CDR3: CASSLHGAGNTIYF
D: NA; J: TRBJ2-3; size: NA; V: TRBV9; DNA: TGTGCCAGCAGCGTAGGAGTTGGGCAGACAAAGCCCACAGATACGCAGTATTTT; CDR3: CASSVGVGQTKPTDTQYF
D: TRBD2; J: TRBJ2-2; size: NA; V: TRBV5-1; DNA: TGCGCCAGCAGCTTGTATGGTACTAGCGGAACCGGGGAGCTGTTTTTT; CDR3: CASSLYGTSGTGELFF
D: NA; J: TRBJ2-3; size: NA; V: TRBV30; DNA: TGTGCCTGCAAGACAGGGAGGAGCACAGATACGCAGTATTTT; CDR3: CACKTGRSTDTQYF
D: TRBD2; J: TRBJ2-7; size: NA; V: TRBV7-2; DNA: TGTGCCAGCAGCTCGGGGACTAGCGGACCCTACGAGCAGTACTTC; CDR3: CASSSGTSGPYEQYF
D: TRBD1; J: TRBJ2-1; size: NA; V: TRBV14; DNA: TGTGCCAGCAGCCAAATCCGGGACAGGCAGTTCTTC; CDR3: CASSQIRDRQFF
D: NA; J: TRBJ2-7; size: NA; V: TRBV12-5; DNA: TGTGCTAGTGGTTTGGGCCCAGAAAGATCCTACGAGCAGTACTTC; CDR3: CASGLGPERSYEQYF
D: NA; J: TRBJ2-7; size: NA; V: TRBV5-5; DNA: TGTGCCAGCAGCCCGCGCCCTACCTCCTACGAGCAGTACTTC; CDR3: CASSPRPTSYEQYF
D: NA; J: TRBJ1-5; size: NA; V: TRBV7-2; DNA: TGTGCCAGCAGCTTTGGCGGCGCTCAGCCCCAGCATTTT; CDR3: CASSFGGAQPQHF
D: NA; J: TRBJ2-7; size: once; V: TRBV5-1; DNA: TGCGCCAGCAGCTTCAGGGGCCCTTCCTACGAGCAGTACTTC; CDR3: CASSFRGPSYEQYF
D: NA; J: TRBJ2-7; size: once; V: TRBV7-9; DNA: TGTGCCAGCAGCTTTACTAGAACCTACGAGCAGTACTTC; CDR3: CASSFTRTYEQYF
D: NA; J: TRBJ2-5; size: once; V: TRBV27; DNA: TGTGCCAGCAGCCCCCGCGAAGGGGCAGGTCAGTACTTC; CDR3: CASSPREGAGQYF
D: NA; J: TRBJ2-1; size: NA; V: TRBV27; DNA: TGTGCCAGCAGCCGACCGACCCTAGGCGGTGAGCAGTTCTTC; CDR3: CASSRPTLGGEQFF